One T cell receptor (beta chain) is described in this entry. This specimen belongs to a study of cytomegalovirus exposure and HLA in healthy donors. Both 60 Vbeta primers and 13 Jbeta primers went into the PCR. Profiling relied on immunoSEQ multiplex PCR, and the TCRdb table lists in-frame clones only, not all of them. This table has about 220,000 clones, nearly 80% appearing once. This clonotype originated in a male donor in good health and CMV-seronegative. Material for sequencing was PBMCs.

This CDR3 is CASSPDRGQPGELFF. Written as DNA, the CDR3 is TGCGCCAGCAGCCCCGATAGAGGACAGCCCGGGGAGCTGTTTTTT. The chain couples TRBV5-1 to TRBJ2-2; TRBD1 is a possible D gene (6 bases). V lost 4 bases, J lost 6 bases, and 16 bases lay in between. This CDR3 region has 15 residues. The germline CDR1 and CDR2 sequences are SGHRS and YFSETQ.